What follows are 5 T cell receptor beta chains derived from one specimen sequenced in a study of cytomegalovirus exposure and HLA in healthy donors. 60 Vbeta and 13 Jbeta primers were used in PCR. This table comes from immunoSEQ multiplex PCR, and its TCRdb copy is limited to in-frame clones, with some not included. The data show more than 100,000 clones, about 80% seen once. The material sequenced was PBMCs. The receptors here all came from a woman in her 40s in good health and CMV-seropositive.

This CDR3 reads CASSFGQGAEAFF. CDR3 bases: TGTGCCAGCAGTTTCGGACAGGGGGCTGAAGCTTTCTTT. J is TRBJ1-1 and V is TRBV27; TRBD1 matches at 10 bases. CDR3 length: 13 residues. V dropped 3 bases and J dropped 6; count of bases not matched to a gene: 1. From germline, CDR1 is MNHEY and CDR2 SMNVEV (reference sequence).

This clone occurred once. This chain uses TRBV9 with TRBJ2-1; the match to TRBD2 covers 8 bases. Germline V gives CDR1 SGDLS, CDR2 YYNGEE. This CDR3 spans 15 amino acids. V gave up 4 bases and J gave up 2 bases; unmatched junction bases: 5. The CDR3 DNA follows: TGTGCCAGCAGCTCGGGACTAGGGGCCTACAATGAGCAGTTCTTC. This sequence encodes CASSSGLGAYNEQFF.

The V and J genes are TRBV10-2 and TRBJ2-1; 14 bases fit TRBD2. Germline V gene data show CDR1 as WSHSY and CDR2 as SAAADI. The CDR3 runs 17 residues. With 2 bases clipped from V and 11 bases from J, the junction kept 11 bases outside the gene matches. The DNA for the CDR3 is TGCGCCAGCAGTGAGACCGGGACTAGCGGGAGACGGGAGAAGCAGTTCTTC. This translates into CASSETGTSGRREKQFF.

V gene TRBV2 combines with J gene TRBJ2-5, with D tentatively TRBD1 (5 bases). The germline V gene has CDR1 SNHLY and CDR2 FYNNEI. V was shortened by 5 bases and J by 3 bases, with 10 bases between the two germline ends. The CDR3 has 13 amino acids. The CDR3 sequence: CASSSQGKETQYF. In DNA, the CDR3 is TGTGCCAGCAGTAGCCAGGGTAAAGAGACCCAGTACTTC.

This sequence joins TRBV2 and TRBJ1-6, with 9 bases identical to TRBD1. V lost 7 bases and J lost 9; bases outside the gene matches: 7. The length of the CDR3 is 14 residues. Per germline, CDR1 SNHLY and CDR2 FYNNEI. The CDR3 loop is CASIRDRDSSPLHF. In nucleotides, the CDR3 is TGTGCCAGCATCCGGGACAGGGATTCTTCACCCCTCCACTTT. The entire variable domain, with the rest obtained from reference TRBV2 and TRBJ1-6, is as follows: EPEVTQTPSHQVTQMGQEVILRCVPISNHLYFYWYRQILGQKVEFLVSFYNNEISEKSEIFDDQFSVERPDGSNFTLKIRSTKLEDSAMYFCASIRDRDSSPLHFGNGTRLTVT.